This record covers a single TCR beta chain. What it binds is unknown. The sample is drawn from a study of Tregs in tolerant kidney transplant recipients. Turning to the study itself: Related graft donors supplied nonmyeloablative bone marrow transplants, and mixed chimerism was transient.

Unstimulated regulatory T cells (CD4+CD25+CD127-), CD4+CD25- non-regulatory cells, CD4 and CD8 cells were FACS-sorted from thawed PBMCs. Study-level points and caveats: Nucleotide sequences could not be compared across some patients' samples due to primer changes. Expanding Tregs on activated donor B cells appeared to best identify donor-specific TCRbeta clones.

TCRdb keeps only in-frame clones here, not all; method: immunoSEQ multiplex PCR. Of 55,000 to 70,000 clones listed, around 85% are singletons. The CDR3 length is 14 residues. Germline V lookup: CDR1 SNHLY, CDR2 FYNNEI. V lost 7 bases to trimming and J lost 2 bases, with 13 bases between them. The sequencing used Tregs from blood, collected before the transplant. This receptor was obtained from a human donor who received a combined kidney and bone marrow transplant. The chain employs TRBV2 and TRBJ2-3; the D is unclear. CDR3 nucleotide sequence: TGTGCCAGCATCGAGAGGTTTATCACAGATACGCAGTATTTT. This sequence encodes CASIERFITDTQYF.